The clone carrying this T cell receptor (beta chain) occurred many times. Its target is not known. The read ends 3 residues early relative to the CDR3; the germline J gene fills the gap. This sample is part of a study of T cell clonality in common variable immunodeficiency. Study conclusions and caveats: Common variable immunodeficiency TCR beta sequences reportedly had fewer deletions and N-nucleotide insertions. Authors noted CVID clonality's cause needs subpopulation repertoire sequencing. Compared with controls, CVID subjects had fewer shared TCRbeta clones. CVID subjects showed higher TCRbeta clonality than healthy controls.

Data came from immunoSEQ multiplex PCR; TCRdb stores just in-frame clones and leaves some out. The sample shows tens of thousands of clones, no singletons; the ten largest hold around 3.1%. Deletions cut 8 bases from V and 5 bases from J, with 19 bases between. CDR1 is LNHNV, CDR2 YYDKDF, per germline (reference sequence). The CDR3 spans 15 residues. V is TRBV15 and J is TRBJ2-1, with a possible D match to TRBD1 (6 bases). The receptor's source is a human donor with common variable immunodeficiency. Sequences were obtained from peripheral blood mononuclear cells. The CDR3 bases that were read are TGTGCCACCCGAGAGGGGTGGGGGCCTAACAATGAG. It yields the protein CATREGWGPNNE. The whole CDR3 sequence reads CATREGWGPNNEQFF.